This T cell receptor beta chain was identified during a study of CD8 T cells in Susac syndrome. The TEMRA cells underwent FACS enrichment, while the CD8+ and CD4+ T cells underwent negative isolation. Random hexamers were used to reverse transcribe roughly 0.5 to 1 ug of RNA. immunoSEQ multiplex PCR amplified TCR beta CDR3 across 54 Vbeta, 13 Jbeta. TCRdb passed the immunoSEQ multiplex PCR reads through MiXCR, listing each CDR3 protein once. Counted here are some 200,000 distinct CDR3 sequences, roughly 96% occurring once; the ten biggest clones make up 0.093%. This clonotype was observed a handful of times. The CDR3 is 11 amino acids. The V gene lost 7 bases and the J gene lost 2 bases, with 6 bases spanning the gap. Germline CDR1 is SEHNR and CDR2 is FQNEAQ (reference sequence).

The rearrangement joins TRBV7-9 to TRBJ2-7, with unresolved D. The TCR originated in a human donor with multiple sclerosis. The source material was CD4+ T cells from PBMCs. The chain's CDR3 is CASTGTYEQYF. As DNA, the CDR3 is TGTGCCAGCACCGGTACCTACGAGCAGTACTTC.